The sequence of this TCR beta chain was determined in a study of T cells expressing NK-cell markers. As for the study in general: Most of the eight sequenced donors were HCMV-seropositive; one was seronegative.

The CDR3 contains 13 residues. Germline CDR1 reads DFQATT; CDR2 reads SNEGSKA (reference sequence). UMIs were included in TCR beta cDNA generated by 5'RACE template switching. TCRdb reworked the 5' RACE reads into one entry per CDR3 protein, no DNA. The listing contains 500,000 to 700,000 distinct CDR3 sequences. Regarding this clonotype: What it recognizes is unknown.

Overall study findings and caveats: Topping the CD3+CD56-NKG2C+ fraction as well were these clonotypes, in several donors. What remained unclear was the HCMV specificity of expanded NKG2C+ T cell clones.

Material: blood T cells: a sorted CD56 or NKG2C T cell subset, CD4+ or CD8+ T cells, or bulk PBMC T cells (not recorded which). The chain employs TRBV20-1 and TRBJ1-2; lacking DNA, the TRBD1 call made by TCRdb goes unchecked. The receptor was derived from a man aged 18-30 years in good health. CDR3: CSAMTGGGYGYTF.